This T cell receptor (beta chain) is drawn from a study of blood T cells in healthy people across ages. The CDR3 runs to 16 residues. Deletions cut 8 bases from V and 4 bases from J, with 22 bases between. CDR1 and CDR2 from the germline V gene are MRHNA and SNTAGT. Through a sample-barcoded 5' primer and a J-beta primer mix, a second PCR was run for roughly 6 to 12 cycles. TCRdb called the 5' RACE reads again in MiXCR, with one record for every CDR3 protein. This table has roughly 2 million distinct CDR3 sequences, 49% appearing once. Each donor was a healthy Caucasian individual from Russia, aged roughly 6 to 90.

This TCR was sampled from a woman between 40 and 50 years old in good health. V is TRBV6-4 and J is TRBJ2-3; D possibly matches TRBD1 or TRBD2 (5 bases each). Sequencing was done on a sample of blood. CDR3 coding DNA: TGTGCCAGCGGATCCCCGGGACCCAATGGCGCAGATACGCAGTATTTT. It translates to CASGSPGPNGADTQYF.